This entry describes one T cell receptor (beta chain). This sample was taken from a study of HIV-infected patients and healthy controls. TCRdb re-derived calls from the 5' RACE reads in MiXCR, one entry per CDR3 protein. The sample yields roughly 20,000 distinct CDR3 sequences, about a sixth seen once. V dropped 0 bases and J dropped 0 bases, with 20 bases sitting between them. Germline V gives CDR1 LGHNA, CDR2 YSLEER. This CDR3 has 19 amino acids. The TCR comes from a human donor in good health. Sequences were obtained from CD8+ T cells from blood. This sequence joins TRBV4-3 and TRBJ1-1, with D possibly being TRBD1 (6 bases). The CDR3 coding sequence is TGCGCCAGCAGCCAAGATCTTCACCCAGCAGGGGACATGAACACTGAAGCTTTCTTT. It translates to CASSQDLHPAGDMNTEAFF.